This T cell receptor beta chain was sequenced during a study of T cell repertoires in cytomegalovirus infection (dated by TCRdb to about 2019). As for the study more broadly: Alongside well-studied HLA-B-restricted epitopes, the peptide stimulations were aimed at recently identified HLA-C-restricted CMV epitopes, whose presentation resists viral immunomodulation. Because public TCR beta signatures pointed to carriage of CMV infection together with the matching HLA type, the HLA type of each donor mattered for the analysis. Points the paper makes about the study in general: The ex vivo response was dominated by HLA-C-restricted CMV-specific TCR beta clonotypes, which also provided the single most frequent clonotype in two of eight donors. In both this cohort and an independent cohort of 350 to 400 donors, the cumulative frequency of public TCR beta family members distinguished carriers of CMV infection plus the relevant HLA type.

Details on this clonotype: Its cognate antigen has yet to be identified. No base qualities exist here, and no much larger clone lies one base off it.

Reading the label with the study, this specimen's treatment or condition is: in vitro stimulation with specific CMV peptide epitopes to enrich CMV-specific T cells. Reading from cysteine to phenylalanine, the CDR3 counts 14 amino acids. Left in the record is the CDR3 DNA by itself, 42 bases read in frame from the first base. Based on the germline V gene (reference sequence), the CDR1 and CDR2 sequences are SGHAT and FQDESV. V sheds 5 bases and J sheds 6 bases, leaving 13 bases between their ends. The run used an Illumina HiSeq 1500. TCRdb itself trimmed the public reads at Q25 with fastp, ran MiXCR and retained productive beta chains. Every distinct CDR3 protein forms one entry, paired with its most common genes and DNA. Within this sample are some 800,000 distinct CDR3 sequences, with about 30% of them counted one time only. The ten largest account for roughly 12% of the sample.

Recombination connected TRBV11-1 to TRBJ2-2, and TRBD1 may be the D gene, going by 6 matching bases. The clonotype was recovered from a human donor in good health (CMV status not recorded). Some clones in this sample may be carry-over from other donors' samples. Here the sequenced sample was cultured CD8+ T cells from PBMCs, taken from culture after CMV antigen stimulation. The nucleotide sequence reads TGTGCCAGCAGCGGGTACAGGGTTTCCGGGGAGCTGTTTTTT. It specifies CASSGYRVSGELFF.